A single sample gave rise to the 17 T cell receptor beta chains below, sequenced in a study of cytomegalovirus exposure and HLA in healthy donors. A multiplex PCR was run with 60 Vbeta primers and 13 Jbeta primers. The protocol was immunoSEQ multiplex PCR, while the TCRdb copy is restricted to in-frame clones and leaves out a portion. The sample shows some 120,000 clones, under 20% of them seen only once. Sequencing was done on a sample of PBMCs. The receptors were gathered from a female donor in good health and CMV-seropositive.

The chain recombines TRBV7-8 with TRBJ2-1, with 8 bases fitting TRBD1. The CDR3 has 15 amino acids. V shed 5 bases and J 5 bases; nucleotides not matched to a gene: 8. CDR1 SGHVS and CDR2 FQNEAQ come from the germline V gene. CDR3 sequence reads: CASSTRDRPDNEQFF. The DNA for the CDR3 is TGTGCCAGCAGCACAAGGGACAGGCCGGACAATGAGCAGTTCTTC.

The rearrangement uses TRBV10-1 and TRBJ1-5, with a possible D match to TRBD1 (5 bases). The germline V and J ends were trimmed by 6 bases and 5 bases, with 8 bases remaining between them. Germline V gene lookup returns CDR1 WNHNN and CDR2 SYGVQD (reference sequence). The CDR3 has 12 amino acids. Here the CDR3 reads CASSVRDQPQHF. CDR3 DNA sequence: TGCGCCAGCAGCGTCAGGGATCAGCCCCAGCATTTT.

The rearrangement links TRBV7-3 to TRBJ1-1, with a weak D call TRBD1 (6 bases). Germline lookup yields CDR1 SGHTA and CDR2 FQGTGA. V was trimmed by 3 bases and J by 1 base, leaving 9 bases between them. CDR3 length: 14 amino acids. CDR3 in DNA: TGTGCCAGCAGCTTGGGACACAAGAACACTGAAGCTTTCTTT. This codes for CASSLGHKNTEAFF.

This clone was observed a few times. The CDR3 DNA reads TGTGCCAGCAGTTTAACAGGGGACAGCTACGAGCAGTACTTC. Residues: CASSLTGDSYEQYF. The chain joins TRBV27 to TRBJ2-7; TRBD1 aligns across 7 bases. Germline loops: CDR1 MNHEY, CDR2 SMNVEV (reference sequence). J lost 3 bases, V lost 2 bases, and 4 bases had no gene match. CDR3 length equals 14 residues.

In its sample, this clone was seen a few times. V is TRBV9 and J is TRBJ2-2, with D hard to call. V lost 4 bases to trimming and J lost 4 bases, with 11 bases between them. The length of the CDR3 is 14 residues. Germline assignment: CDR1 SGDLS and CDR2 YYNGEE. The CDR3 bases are TGTGCCAGCAGCCCTCTGTATCCCACCGGGGAGCTGTTTTTT. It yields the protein CASSPLYPTGELFF.

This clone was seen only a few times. The CDR3 sequence: CASSRLADTQYF. The CDR3 nucleotides are TGTGCCAGCAGCCGACTAGCGGATACGCAGTATTTT. The V call is TRBV6-5, the J call TRBJ2-3, with 8 bases aligning to TRBD2. Trimming cost V 6 bases and J 6 bases; bases outside gene matches: 2. The CDR3 is made up of 12 amino acids. Germline CDR1 reads MNHEY; CDR2 reads SVGAGI.

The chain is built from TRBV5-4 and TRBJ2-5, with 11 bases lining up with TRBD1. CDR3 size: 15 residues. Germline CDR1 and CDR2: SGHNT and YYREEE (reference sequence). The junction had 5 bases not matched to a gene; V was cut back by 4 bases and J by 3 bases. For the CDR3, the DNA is TGTGCCAGCAGCACCAGGACAGGGGGCGAAGAGACCCAGTACTTC. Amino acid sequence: CASSTRTGGEETQYF.

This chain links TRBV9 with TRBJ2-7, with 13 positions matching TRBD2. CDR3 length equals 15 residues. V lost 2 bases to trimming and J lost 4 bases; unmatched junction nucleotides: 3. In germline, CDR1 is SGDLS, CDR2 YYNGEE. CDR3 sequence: CASSVGLAGAYEQYF. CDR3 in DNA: TGTGCCAGCAGCGTCGGACTAGCGGGGGCATACGAGCAGTACTTC.

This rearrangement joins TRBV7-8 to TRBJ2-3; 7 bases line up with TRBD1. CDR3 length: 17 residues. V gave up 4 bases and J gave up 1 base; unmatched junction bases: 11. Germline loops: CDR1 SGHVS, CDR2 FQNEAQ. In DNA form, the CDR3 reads TGTGCCAGCAGCTGGACAGGTCGGGACAGAGGCACAGATACGCAGTATTTT. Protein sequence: CASSWTGRDRGTDTQYF.

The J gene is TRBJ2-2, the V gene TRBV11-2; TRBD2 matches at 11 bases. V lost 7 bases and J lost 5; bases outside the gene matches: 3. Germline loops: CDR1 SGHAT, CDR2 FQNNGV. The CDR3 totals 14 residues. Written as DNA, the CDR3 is TGTGCCAGCAACAGACTAGCGGGGACCGGGGAGCTGTTTTTT. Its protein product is CASNRLAGTGELFF.

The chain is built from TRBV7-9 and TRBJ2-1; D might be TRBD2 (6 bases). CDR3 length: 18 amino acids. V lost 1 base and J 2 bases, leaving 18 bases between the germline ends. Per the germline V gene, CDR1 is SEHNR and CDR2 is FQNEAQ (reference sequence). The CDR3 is CASSLGIPPSDPYNEQFF. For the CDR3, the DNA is TGTGCCAGCAGCTTAGGTATCCCCCCTAGCGATCCCTACAATGAGCAGTTCTTC. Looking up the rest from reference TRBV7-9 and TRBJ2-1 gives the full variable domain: DTGVSQNPRHKITKRGQNVTFRCDPISEHNRLYWYRQTLGQGPEFLTYFQNEAQLEKSRLLSDRFSAERPKGSFSTLEIQRTEQGDSAMYLCASSLGIPPSDPYNEQFFGPGTRLTVL.

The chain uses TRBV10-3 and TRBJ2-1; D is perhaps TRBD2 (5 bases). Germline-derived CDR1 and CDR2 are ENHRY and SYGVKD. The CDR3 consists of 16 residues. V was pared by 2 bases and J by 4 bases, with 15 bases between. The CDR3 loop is CAISELSRGSYNEQFF. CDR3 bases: TGTGCCATCAGTGAGCTGTCTAGAGGGAGTTACAATGAGCAGTTCTTC.

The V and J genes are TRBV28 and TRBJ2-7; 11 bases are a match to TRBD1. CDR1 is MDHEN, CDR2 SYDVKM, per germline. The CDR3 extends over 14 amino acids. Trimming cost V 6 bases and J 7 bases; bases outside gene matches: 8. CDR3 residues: CASRGQGAAWEQYF. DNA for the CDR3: TGTGCCAGCAGAGGACAGGGGGCGGCGTGGGAGCAGTACTTC.

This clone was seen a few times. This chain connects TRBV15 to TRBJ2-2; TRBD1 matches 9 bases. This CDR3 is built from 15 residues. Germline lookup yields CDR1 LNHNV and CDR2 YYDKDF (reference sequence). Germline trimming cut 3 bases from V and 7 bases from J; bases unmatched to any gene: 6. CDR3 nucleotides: TGTGCCACCAGCAGCGGGACAGGGATTTTCGGGGAGCTGTTTTTT. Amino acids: CATSSGTGIFGELFF.

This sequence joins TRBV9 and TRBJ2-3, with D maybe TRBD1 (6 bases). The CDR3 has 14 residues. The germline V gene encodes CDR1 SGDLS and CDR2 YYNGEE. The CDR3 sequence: CASQGLLSTDTQYF. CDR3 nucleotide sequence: TGTGCATCACAGGGATTGCTTAGCACAGATACGCAGTATTTT.

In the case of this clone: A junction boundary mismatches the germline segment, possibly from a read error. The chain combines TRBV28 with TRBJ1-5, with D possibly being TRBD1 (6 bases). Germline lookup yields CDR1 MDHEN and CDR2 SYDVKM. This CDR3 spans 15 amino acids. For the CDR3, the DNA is TGTGCCAGCAGCCGAACAGGGTACCGCAATCAGCACCAGCATTTT. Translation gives CASSRTGYRNQHQHF.

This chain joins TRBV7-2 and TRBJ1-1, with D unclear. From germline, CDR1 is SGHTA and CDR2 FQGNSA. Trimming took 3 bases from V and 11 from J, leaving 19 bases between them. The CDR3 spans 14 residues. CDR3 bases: TGTGCCAGCAGCTTCAACCCCCAAGGAGGGTCTGCTTTCTTT. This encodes CASSFNPQGGSAFF.